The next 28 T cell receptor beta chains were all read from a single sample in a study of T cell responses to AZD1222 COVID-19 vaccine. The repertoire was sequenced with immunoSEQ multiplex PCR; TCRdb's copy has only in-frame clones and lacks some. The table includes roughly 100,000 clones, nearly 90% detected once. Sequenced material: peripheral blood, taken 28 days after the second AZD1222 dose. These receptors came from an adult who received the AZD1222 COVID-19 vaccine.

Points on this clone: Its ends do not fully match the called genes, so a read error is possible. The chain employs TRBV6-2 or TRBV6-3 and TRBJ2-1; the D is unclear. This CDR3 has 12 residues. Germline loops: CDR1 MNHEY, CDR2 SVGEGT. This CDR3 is CASSYSTPSLLF. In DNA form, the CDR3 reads TGTGCCAGCAGTTACTCTACGCCTAGTTTGCTCTTC.

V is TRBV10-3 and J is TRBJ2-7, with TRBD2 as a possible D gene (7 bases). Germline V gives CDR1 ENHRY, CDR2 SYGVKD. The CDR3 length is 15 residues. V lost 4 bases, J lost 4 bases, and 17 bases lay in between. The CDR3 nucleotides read TGTGCCATCAGTGCGGGGGCGGGAGAAGCATACGAGCAGTACTTC. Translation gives CAISAGAGEAYEQYF.

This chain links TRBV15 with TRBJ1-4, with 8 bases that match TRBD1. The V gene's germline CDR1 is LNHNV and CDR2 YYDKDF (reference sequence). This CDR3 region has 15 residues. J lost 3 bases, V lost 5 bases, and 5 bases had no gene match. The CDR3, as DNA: TGTGCCACCAGCTCTAACAGGGGGGCTAATGAAAAACTGTTTTTT. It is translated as CATSSNRGANEKLFF.

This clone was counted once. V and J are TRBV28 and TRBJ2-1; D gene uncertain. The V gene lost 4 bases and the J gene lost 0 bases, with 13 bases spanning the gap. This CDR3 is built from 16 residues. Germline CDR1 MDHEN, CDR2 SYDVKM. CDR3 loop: CASSSPELSSYNEQFF. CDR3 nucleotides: TGTGCCAGCAGTTCACCCGAACTTAGCTCCTACAATGAGCAGTTCTTC.

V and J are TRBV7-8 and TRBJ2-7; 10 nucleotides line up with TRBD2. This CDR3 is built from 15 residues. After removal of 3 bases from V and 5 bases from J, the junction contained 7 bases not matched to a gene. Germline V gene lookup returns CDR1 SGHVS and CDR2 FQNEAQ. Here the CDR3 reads CASSFGLAVNDEQYF. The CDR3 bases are TGTGCCAGCAGCTTCGGACTAGCGGTAAACGACGAGCAGTACTTC.

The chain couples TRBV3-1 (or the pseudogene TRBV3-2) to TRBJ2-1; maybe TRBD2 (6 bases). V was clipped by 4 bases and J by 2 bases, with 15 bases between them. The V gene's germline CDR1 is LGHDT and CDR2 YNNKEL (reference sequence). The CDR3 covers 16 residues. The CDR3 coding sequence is TGTGCCAGCAGCCCCGGTGTGGTAGCGGCCTACAATGAGCAGTTCTTC. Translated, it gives CASSPGVVAAYNEQFF.

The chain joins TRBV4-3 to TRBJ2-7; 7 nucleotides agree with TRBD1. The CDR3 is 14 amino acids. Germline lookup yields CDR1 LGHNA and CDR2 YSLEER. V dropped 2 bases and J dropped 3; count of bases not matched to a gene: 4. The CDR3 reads CASSQRQGFYEQYF. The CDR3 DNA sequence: TGCGCCAGCAGCCAACGACAGGGTTTCTACGAGCAGTACTTC.

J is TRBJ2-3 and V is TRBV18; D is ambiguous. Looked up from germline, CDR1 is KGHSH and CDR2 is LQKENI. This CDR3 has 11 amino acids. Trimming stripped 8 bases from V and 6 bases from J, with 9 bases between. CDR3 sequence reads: CASAARDTQYF. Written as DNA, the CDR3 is TGTGCCAGCGCGGCTCGGGATACGCAGTATTTT.

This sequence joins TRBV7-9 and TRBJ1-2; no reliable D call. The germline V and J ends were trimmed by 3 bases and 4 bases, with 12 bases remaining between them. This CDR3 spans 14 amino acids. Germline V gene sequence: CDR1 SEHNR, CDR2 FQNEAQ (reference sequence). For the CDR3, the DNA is TGTGCCAGCAGCTTTGACGGATCATTCTATGGCTACACCTTC. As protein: CASSFDGSFYGYTF.

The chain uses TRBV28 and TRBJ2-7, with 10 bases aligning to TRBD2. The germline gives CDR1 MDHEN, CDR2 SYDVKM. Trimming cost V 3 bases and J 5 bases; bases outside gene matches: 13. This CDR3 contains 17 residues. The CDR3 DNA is TGTGCCAGCAGTTTTCTAATACTAGCGGGACTTAGAGACGAGCAGTACTTC. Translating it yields CASSFLILAGLRDEQYF.

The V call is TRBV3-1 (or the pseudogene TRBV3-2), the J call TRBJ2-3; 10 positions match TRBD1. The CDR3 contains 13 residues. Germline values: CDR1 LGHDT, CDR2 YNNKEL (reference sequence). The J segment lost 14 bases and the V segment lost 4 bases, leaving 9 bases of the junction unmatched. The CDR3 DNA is TGTGCCAGCAGCCGAGCCTCGGGACAGGGGTGGTATTTT. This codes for CASSRASGQGWYF.

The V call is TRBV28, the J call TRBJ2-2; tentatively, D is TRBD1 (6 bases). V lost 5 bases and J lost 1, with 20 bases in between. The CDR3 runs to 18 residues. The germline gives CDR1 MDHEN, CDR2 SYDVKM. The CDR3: CASSPPTLWGRNTGELFF. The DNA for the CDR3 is TGTGCCAGCAGTCCCCCGACCCTCTGGGGGCGGAACACCGGGGAGCTGTTTTTT.

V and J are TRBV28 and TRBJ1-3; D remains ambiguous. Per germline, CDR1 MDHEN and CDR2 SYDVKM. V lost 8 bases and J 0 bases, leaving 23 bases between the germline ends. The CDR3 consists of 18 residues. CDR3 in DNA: TGTGCCAGCGAGGAGGCAGGCATTTACCCGAGCTCTGGAAACACCATATATTTT. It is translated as CASEEAGIYPSSGNTIYF.

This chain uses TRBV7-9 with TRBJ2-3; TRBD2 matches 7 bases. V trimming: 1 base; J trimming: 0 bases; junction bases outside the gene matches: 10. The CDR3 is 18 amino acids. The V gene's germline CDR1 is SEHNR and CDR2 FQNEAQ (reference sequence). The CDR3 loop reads CASSLGGRAGRSTDTQYF. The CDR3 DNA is TGTGCCAGCAGCTTAGGGGGGAGGGCAGGGAGGAGCACAGATACGCAGTATTTT.

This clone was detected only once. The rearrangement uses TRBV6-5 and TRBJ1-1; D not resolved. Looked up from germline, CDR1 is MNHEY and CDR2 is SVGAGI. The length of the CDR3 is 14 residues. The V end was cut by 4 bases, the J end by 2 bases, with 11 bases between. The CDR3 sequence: CASSLQPINTEAFF. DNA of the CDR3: TGTGCCAGCAGTTTACAGCCAATCAACACTGAAGCTTTCTTT.

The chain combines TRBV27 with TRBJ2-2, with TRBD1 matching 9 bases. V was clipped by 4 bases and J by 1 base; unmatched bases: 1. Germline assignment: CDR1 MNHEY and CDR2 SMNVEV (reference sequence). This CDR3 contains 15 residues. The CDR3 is CASSSGQGNTGELFF. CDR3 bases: TGTGCCAGCAGTTCGGGACAGGGGAACACCGGGGAGCTGTTTTTT.

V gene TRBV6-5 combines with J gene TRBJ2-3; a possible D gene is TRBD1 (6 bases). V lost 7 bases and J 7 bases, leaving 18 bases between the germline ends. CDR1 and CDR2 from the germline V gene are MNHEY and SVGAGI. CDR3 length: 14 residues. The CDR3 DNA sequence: TGTGCCAGCAAAGGGGGATTTCAATCAAATACGCAGTATTTT. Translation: CASKGGFQSNTQYF.

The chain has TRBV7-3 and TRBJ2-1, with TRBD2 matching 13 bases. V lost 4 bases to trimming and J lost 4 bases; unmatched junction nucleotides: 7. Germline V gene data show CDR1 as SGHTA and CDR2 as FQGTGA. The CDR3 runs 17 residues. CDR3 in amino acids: CASSSGTSGIKYNEQFF. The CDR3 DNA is TGTGCCAGCAGCTCCGGGACTAGCGGGATTAAATACAATGAGCAGTTCTTC.

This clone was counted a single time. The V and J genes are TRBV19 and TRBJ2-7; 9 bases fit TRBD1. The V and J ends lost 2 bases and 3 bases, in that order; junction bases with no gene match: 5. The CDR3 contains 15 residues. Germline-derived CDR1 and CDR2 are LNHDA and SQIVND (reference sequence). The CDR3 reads CASSIKTGGNYEQYF. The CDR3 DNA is TGTGCCAGTAGTATAAAGACAGGGGGTAACTACGAGCAGTACTTC.

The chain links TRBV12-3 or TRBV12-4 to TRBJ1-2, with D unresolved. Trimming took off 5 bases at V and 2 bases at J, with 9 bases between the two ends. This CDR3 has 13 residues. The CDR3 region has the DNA TGTGCCAGCAGTGCCGGCCGGAACTATGGCTACACCTTC. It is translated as CASSAGRNYGYTF.

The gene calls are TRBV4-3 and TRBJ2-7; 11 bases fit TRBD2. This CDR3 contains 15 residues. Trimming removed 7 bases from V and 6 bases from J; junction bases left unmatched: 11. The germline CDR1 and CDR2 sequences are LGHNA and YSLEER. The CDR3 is CASIGGSGRVSEQYF. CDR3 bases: TGCGCCAGCATCGGAGGTAGCGGGAGGGTAAGCGAGCAGTACTTC.

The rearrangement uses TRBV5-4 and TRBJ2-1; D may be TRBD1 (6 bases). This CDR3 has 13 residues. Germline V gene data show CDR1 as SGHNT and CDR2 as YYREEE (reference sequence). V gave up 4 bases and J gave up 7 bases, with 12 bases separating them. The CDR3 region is CASSLQGPNEQFF. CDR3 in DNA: TGTGCCAGCAGCCTACAGGGTCCGAATGAGCAGTTCTTC.

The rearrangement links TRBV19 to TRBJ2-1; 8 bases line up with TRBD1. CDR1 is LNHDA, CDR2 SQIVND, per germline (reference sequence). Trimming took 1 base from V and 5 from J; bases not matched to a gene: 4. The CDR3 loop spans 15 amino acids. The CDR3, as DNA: TGTGCCAGTAGTATAGCCAGGGGGCTGAACAATGAGCAGTTCTTC. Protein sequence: CASSIARGLNNEQFF.

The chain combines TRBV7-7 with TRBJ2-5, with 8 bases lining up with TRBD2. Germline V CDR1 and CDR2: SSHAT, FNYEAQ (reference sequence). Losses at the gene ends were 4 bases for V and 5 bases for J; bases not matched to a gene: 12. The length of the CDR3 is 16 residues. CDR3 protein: CASSSGGGLTVETQYF. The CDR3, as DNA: TGTGCCAGCAGCTCCGGGGGGGGCTTAACTGTTGAGACCCAGTACTTC.

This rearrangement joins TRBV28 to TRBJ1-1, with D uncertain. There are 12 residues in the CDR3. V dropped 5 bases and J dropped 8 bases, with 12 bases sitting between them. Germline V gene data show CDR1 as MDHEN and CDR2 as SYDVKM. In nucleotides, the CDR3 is TGTGCCAGCAGTCTACGCGAATACGAAGCTTTCTTT. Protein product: CASSLREYEAFF. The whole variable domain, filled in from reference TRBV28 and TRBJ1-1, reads DVKVTQSSRYLVKRTGEKVFLECVQDMDHENMFWYRQDPGLGLRLIYFSYDVKMKEKGDIPEGYSVSREKKERFSLILESASTNQTSMYLCASSLREYEAFFGQGTRLTVV.

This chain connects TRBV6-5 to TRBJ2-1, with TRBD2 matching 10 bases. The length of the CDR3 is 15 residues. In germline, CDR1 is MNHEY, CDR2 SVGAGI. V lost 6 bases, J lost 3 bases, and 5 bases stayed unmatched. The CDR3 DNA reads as TGTGCCAGCAGCAAGGGACTAGCGAGCTACAATGAGCAGTTCTTC. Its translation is CASSKGLASYNEQFF.

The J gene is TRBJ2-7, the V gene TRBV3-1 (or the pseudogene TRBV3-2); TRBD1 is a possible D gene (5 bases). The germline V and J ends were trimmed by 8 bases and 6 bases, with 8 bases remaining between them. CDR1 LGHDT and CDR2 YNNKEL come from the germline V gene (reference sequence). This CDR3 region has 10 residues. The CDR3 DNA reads TGTGCCAGCGGGGCTGGCGAGCAGTACTTC. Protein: CASGAGEQYF.

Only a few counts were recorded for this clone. The CDR3 here is CASSLSNTYEKLFF. CDR3 nucleotides: TGTGCCAGCAGCCTCAGCAATACTTATGAAAAACTGTTTTTT. V and J are TRBV7-2 and TRBJ1-4, with D unresolved. The CDR3 has 14 amino acids. Trimming left V 5 bases short and J 6 bases short, with 13 bases between. CDR1 is SGHTA, CDR2 FQGNSA, per germline.